This entry features one T cell receptor (beta chain) sequence. What it recognizes is unknown. The data were produced by immunoSEQ multiplex PCR, yet TCRdb's version contains in-frame clones alone and is incomplete. The sample comprises roughly 62,000 clones, 70% to 90% of which are singletons, and about 4.7% rests with the top ten. The sample originates from a study of OX40 agonist ivuxolimab in advanced cancers. Overall study findings and caveats: Among some nonresponders, normalized T-cell clonal expansion was also low. On average, CD8+ T cells had more expanded clones than CD4+.

CDR1 is SGHAT, CDR2 FQNNGV, per germline. CDR3 size: 11 residues. The germline V and J ends were trimmed by 1 base and 15 bases, with 11 bases remaining between them. Sequenced material: CD4+ or CD8+ T cells sorted from blood, taken in a trial of the OX40 agonist ivuxolimab. V usage is TRBV11-2 and J usage is TRBJ2-3, with D possibly matching TRBD2 (6 bases). This TCR was sampled from an adult with an advanced solid tumor such as melanoma, head and neck, liver or kidney cancer. The CDR3 DNA reads TGTGCCAGCAGCTTAGTCCTAGCGAGCTATTTT. It encodes CASSLVLASYF. Variable domain in full (rest from reference TRBV11-2 and TRBJ2-3): EAGVAQSPRYKIIEKRQSVAFWCNPISGHATLYWYQQILGQGPKLLIQFQNNGVVDDSQLPKDRFSAERLKGVDSTLKIQPAKLEDSAVYLCASSLVLASYFGPGTRLTVL.